This is a list of T cell receptor beta chains from one sample in a study of T-cell memory formation after mild COVID-19. Each CDR3 protein gets one entry after TCRdb re-called the 5' RACE reads with MiXCR. Counted here are under 110,000 distinct CDR3 sequences, approximately 15% occurring once; the ten biggest clones make up 28%. The sample comprised PBMCs or a T cell subset sorted from them (not recorded which). The receptors come from an adult woman who had mild COVID-19 (a few samples of this study predate the infection). Cell type and time point are not known. The CDR3 runs from the conserved cysteine through the conserved F or W. The order of the fields is J gene, D gene, clone size, V gene, CDR3 protein, CDR3 DNA. The D gene is left open where the match is weak. The size of a clone is reported for some rows only, either as once, few or many, or as a class for expanded clones.

>TRBJ2-7|NA|few|TRBV11-3
CASSLGDWSSYEQYF
TGTGCCAGCAGCTTAGGGGACTGGAGCTCCTACGAGCAGTACTTC
>TRBJ2-3|NA|few|TRBV7-8
CASSSPGDTDTQYF
TGTGCCAGCAGCTCCCCTGGGGACACAGATACGCAGTATTTT
>TRBJ2-5|NA|few|TRBV7-2
CASSLALFPSETQYF
TGTGCCAGCAGCTTAGCCCTGTTTCCTTCGGAGACCCAGTACTTC
>TRBJ2-1|TRBD1|NA|TRBV7-8
CASREKNRGDNEQFF
TGTGCCAGCAGGGAGAAGAACAGGGGAGACAATGAGCAGTTCTTC
>TRBJ2-7|TRBD1|few|TRBV5-1
CASSSTGMNGEQYF
TGCGCCAGCAGCTCGACAGGGATGAATGGCGAGCAGTACTTC
>TRBJ1-2|NA|NA|TRBV7-9
CASTQEVGDYGYTF
TGTGCCAGCACCCAGGAGGTCGGGGACTATGGCTACACCTTC
>TRBJ1-6|NA|NA|TRBV2
CASSDSGGFNSPLHF
TGTGCCAGCAGTGATTCGGGGGGCTTTAATTCACCCCTCCACTTT
>TRBJ2-7|NA|many|TRBV11-2
CASSGAYEQYF
TGTGCCAGCAGCGGGGCCTACGAGCAGTACTTC
>TRBJ1-3|NA|NA|TRBV7-6
CASSPPPAPSGNTIYF
TGTGCCAGCAGCCCTCCTCCCGCTCCTTCTGGAAACACCATATATTTT
>TRBJ2-2|NA|NA|TRBV5-4
CASREVTGELFF
TGTGCCAGCAGGGAGGTCACCGGGGAGCTGTTTTTT
>TRBJ2-7|TRBD1|NA|TRBV5-1
CASSGGQAETYEQYF
TGCGCCAGCAGCGGGGGACAGGCGGAAACCTACGAGCAGTACTTC
>TRBJ2-7|NA|NA|TRBV6-2/TRBV6-3
CASSSYLQGHEQYF
TGTGCCAGCAGTTCGTATCTACAGGGACACGAGCAGTACTTC
>TRBJ2-3|TRBD2|NA|TRBV5-4
CASRAGGASTDTQYF
TGTGCCAGCAGAGCGGGGGGTGCAAGCACAGATACGCAGTATTTT
>TRBJ2-3|NA|NA|TRBV5-1
CASSLVGENTQYF
TGCGCCAGCAGCTTGGTCGGGGAGAATACGCAGTATTTT
>TRBJ2-3|NA|NA|TRBV29-1
CSVRRGPGATLYTQYF
TGCAGCGTGAGGAGGGGGCCGGGGGCCACGTTATATACGCAGTATTTT
>TRBJ2-1|TRBD1|NA|TRBV4-1
CASSHRQGGDEQFF
TGCGCCAGCAGCCACCGACAGGGTGGCGATGAGCAGTTCTTC
>TRBJ2-1|NA|many|TRBV28
CASGPRSTSSYNEQFF
TGTGCCAGCGGCCCCCGAAGCACGAGCTCCTACAATGAGCAGTTCTTC
>TRBJ2-6|NA|many|TRBV7-9
CASSLGGANVLTF
TGTGCCAGCAGCTTAGGTGGGGCCAACGTCCTGACTTTC
>TRBJ1-1|NA|NA|TRBV4-1
CASSQVTGRNTEAFF
TGCGCCAGCAGCCAGGTTACAGGACGGAACACTGAAGCTTTCTTT
>TRBJ2-1|NA|NA|TRBV27
CASSLSRGDGLYNEQFF
TGTGCCAGCAGTTTATCGAGGGGTGACGGGCTTTACAATGAGCAGTTCTTC
>TRBJ2-3|NA|few|TRBV15
CATSSPTRPSTDTQYF
TGTGCCACCAGTAGCCCGACACGGCCTAGCACAGATACGCAGTATTTT
>TRBJ2-1|NA|few|TRBV7-8
CASSSALGGYNEQFF
TGTGCCAGCAGTTCCGCCCTAGGCGGTTACAATGAGCAGTTCTTC